The rows below give T cell receptor beta chains drawn from one sample of a study of blood T cell repertoires in COVID-19. Using immunoSEQ multiplex PCR, the repertoire was profiled, and TCRdb retains in-frame clones only, with some absent. The sample records around 6,300 clones, more than 65% being singletons. The sequencing sample was made of peripheral blood. These TCRs come from a human donor with active COVID-19. The donor label of this sample is uncertain. Each CDR3 is given with its conserved first and last residue. Each record gives: CDR3 protein, CDR3 DNA, J gene, clone size, D gene, V gene. A D gene is named only where the DNA matches it firmly. Part of the rows lack a size; the others show once, few, many or a class for expanded clones.

CDR3 protein: CASSSPGTSGSYEQFF
CDR3 DNA: TGTGCCAGCAGTTCTCCCGGGACTAGCGGGAGTTATGAGCAGTTCTTC
J gene: TRBJ2-1
clone size: NA
D gene: TRBD2
V gene: TRBV28

CDR3 protein: CATSSGQGARTNEKLFF
CDR3 DNA: TGTGCCACCAGCAGCGGCCAGGGGGCGCGGACTAATGAAAAACTGTTTTTT
J gene: TRBJ1-4
clone size: NA
D gene: TRBD1
V gene: TRBV15

CDR3 protein: CASSSLRVMNTGELFF
CDR3 DNA: TGTGCCAGCAGTTCCCTGCGGGTGATGAACACCGGGGAGCTGTTTTTT
J gene: TRBJ2-2
clone size: NA
D gene: NA
V gene: TRBV27

CDR3 protein: CASSLDALLAGADEQYF
CDR3 DNA: TGTGCCAGCAGCTTGGACGCCCTACTAGCGGGGGCAGACGAGCAGTACTTC
J gene: TRBJ2-7
clone size: NA
D gene: TRBD2
V gene: TRBV5-6

CDR3 protein: CSGGQGASEQYF
CDR3 DNA: TGCAGCGGTGGACAGGGGGCTAGCGAGCAGTACTTC
J gene: TRBJ2-7
clone size: once
D gene: TRBD1
V gene: TRBV29-1

CDR3 protein: CASSKRRGGYGYTF
CDR3 DNA: TGTGCCAGCAGCAAACGCAGAGGGGGCTATGGCTACACCTTC
J gene: TRBJ1-2
clone size: NA
D gene: NA
V gene: TRBV21-1

CDR3 protein: CASSQVLTSSSYNEQFF
CDR3 DNA: TGTGCCAGCAGCCAAGTTCTGACTTCCAGCTCCTACAATGAGCAGTTCTTC
J gene: TRBJ2-1
clone size: NA
D gene: NA
V gene: TRBV3-1/TRBV3-2

CDR3 protein: CASSLRRGREGETQYF
CDR3 DNA: TGTGCCAGCAGCTTAAGAAGGGGTAGGGAGGGAGAGACCCAGTACTTC
J gene: TRBJ2-5
clone size: NA
D gene: TRBD2
V gene: TRBV7-9

CDR3 protein: CASSDYHEQFF
CDR3 DNA: TGTGCCAGCAGTGACTACCATGAGCAGTTCTTC
J gene: TRBJ2-1
clone size: NA
D gene: NA
V gene: TRBV25-1

CDR3 protein: CSAPLRSYNEQFF
CDR3 DNA: TGCAGCGCTCCCCTACGGTCCTACAATGAGCAGTTCTTC
J gene: TRBJ2-1
clone size: once
D gene: NA
V gene: TRBV29-1

CDR3 protein: CASSLGQGHEQYF
CDR3 DNA: TGTGCCAGCAGTCTAGGACAGGGCCACGAGCAGTACTTC
J gene: TRBJ2-7
clone size: medium-sized
D gene: TRBD1
V gene: TRBV12-3/TRBV12-4

CDR3 protein: CASTRSTNEKLFF
CDR3 DNA: TGTGCCAGCACCCGGTCAACTAATGAAAAACTGTTTTTT
J gene: TRBJ1-4
clone size: NA
D gene: NA
V gene: TRBV6-5

CDR3 protein: CASSPLAIQETYYEQYF
CDR3 DNA: TGTGCCAGCTCACCTTTAGCCATACAGGAGACATACTACGAGCAGTACTTC
J gene: TRBJ2-7
clone size: NA
D gene: NA
V gene: TRBV18

CDR3 protein: CATSDGQGASYEQYF
CDR3 DNA: TGTGCCACCAGTGACGGACAGGGGGCATCGTACGAGCAGTACTTC
J gene: TRBJ2-7
clone size: once
D gene: TRBD1
V gene: TRBV24-1

CDR3 protein: CASTHRGGNEQFF
CDR3 DNA: TGTGCCAGCACCCACCGGGGGGGGAATGAGCAGTTCTTC
J gene: TRBJ2-1
clone size: NA
D gene: TRBD2
V gene: TRBV6-6

CDR3 protein: CASSLGGTRVTDTQYF
CDR3 DNA: TGTGCCAGCAGCTTAGGGGGGACTAGAGTCACAGATACGCAGTATTTT
J gene: TRBJ2-3
clone size: NA
D gene: TRBD2
V gene: TRBV7-2

CDR3 protein: CASSPGDRGRGQPQHF
CDR3 DNA: TGTGCCAGCAGTCCGGGGGACAGGGGGCGCGGGCAGCCCCAGCATTTT
J gene: TRBJ1-5
clone size: few
D gene: TRBD1
V gene: TRBV28

CDR3 protein: CASSTRQGAPGSGYTF
CDR3 DNA: TGTGCCAGCAGCACTCGACAGGGGGCGCCTGGTAGTGGCTACACCTTC
J gene: TRBJ1-2
clone size: few
D gene: TRBD1
V gene: TRBV5-4

CDR3 protein: CASLAGGSDTQYF
CDR3 DNA: TGTGCCAGCCTAGCGGGAGGTTCAGATACGCAGTATTTT
J gene: TRBJ2-3
clone size: NA
D gene: TRBD2
V gene: TRBV27

CDR3 protein: CATSDQGQGGGNEQFF
CDR3 DNA: TGTGCCACCAGTGACCAGGGACAGGGGGGGGGCAATGAGCAGTTCTTC
J gene: TRBJ2-1
clone size: NA
D gene: TRBD1
V gene: TRBV24-1

CDR3 protein: CASREGASTDTQYF
CDR3 DNA: TGTGCCAGCAGAGAAGGGGCCAGCACAGATACGCAGTATTTT
J gene: TRBJ2-3
clone size: NA
D gene: NA
V gene: TRBV2

CDR3 protein: CATSTGVGTDTQYF
CDR3 DNA: TGTGCCACCTCCACCGGGGTAGGCACAGATACGCAGTATTTT
J gene: TRBJ2-3
clone size: NA
D gene: NA
V gene: TRBV19

CDR3 protein: CASSESTGSGSPLHF
CDR3 DNA: TGCGCCAGCAGTGAGTCGACAGGGTCCGGTTCACCCCTCCACTTT
J gene: TRBJ1-6
clone size: NA
D gene: TRBD1
V gene: TRBV10-2

CDR3 protein: CASSPPGLAGSTDTQYF
CDR3 DNA: TGTGCCAGCAGCCCCCCCGGGCTAGCGGGTAGCACAGATACGCAGTATTTT
J gene: TRBJ2-3
clone size: NA
D gene: TRBD2
V gene: TRBV27

CDR3 protein: CASSDHRQADIQYF
CDR3 DNA: TGCGCCAGCAGCGACCACCGACAGGCAGACATTCAGTACTTC
J gene: TRBJ2-4
clone size: NA
D gene: NA
V gene: TRBV10-1

CDR3 protein: CASSQDRDRGYEQYF
CDR3 DNA: TGCGCCAGCAGCCAAGATCGGGACAGGGGCTACGAGCAGTACTTC
J gene: TRBJ2-7
clone size: NA
D gene: TRBD1
V gene: TRBV4-3

CDR3 protein: CASSSGLGREQFF
CDR3 DNA: TGTGCCAGCAGTTCGGGACTTGGCCGTGAGCAGTTCTTC
J gene: TRBJ2-1
clone size: NA
D gene: NA
V gene: TRBV12-3/TRBV12-4

CDR3 protein: CATSEVWAGPNYGYTF
CDR3 DNA: TGTGCCACCAGTGAGGTCTGGGCAGGGCCTAACTATGGCTACACCTTC
J gene: TRBJ1-2
clone size: once
D gene: NA
V gene: TRBV24-1

CDR3 protein: CASSMRQGWRDEQFF
CDR3 DNA: TGTGCCAGTAGTATGAGACAGGGTTGGCGGGATGAGCAGTTCTTC
J gene: TRBJ2-1
clone size: NA
D gene: TRBD1
V gene: TRBV19

CDR3 protein: CSVETANYGYTF
CDR3 DNA: TGCAGCGTGGAGACAGCAAACTATGGCTACACCTTC
J gene: TRBJ1-2
clone size: NA
D gene: NA
V gene: TRBV29-1

CDR3 protein: CAWSVGGVRTF
CDR3 DNA: TGTGCCTGGAGTGTAGGGGGGGTTAGGACCTTC
J gene: TRBJ1-2
clone size: NA
D gene: NA
V gene: TRBV30

CDR3 protein: CASSEGASIQYF
CDR3 DNA: TGTGCCAGTAGTGAGGGGGCTTCCATTCAGTACTTC
J gene: TRBJ2-4
clone size: NA
D gene: TRBD1
V gene: TRBV19

CDR3 protein: CASSPQPGQGGSGANVLTF
CDR3 DNA: TGTGCCAGCAGTCCCCAACCGGGACAGGGAGGCTCTGGGGCCAACGTCCTGACTTTC
J gene: TRBJ2-6
clone size: NA
D gene: TRBD1
V gene: TRBV28

CDR3 protein: CASSSQAGSNQPQHF
CDR3 DNA: TGTGCCAGCAGCTCTCAAGCTGGTAGCAATCAGCCCCAGCATTTT
J gene: TRBJ1-5
clone size: NA
D gene: NA
V gene: TRBV7-6

CDR3 protein: CASGGVSLLRGNTEAFF
CDR3 DNA: TGTGCTAGTGGTGGTGTCTCCCTCCTCAGGGGGAACACTGAAGCTTTCTTT
J gene: TRBJ1-1
clone size: NA
D gene: NA
V gene: TRBV12-5

CDR3 protein: CASGLAGGPVEQYF
CDR3 DNA: TGCGCCAGCGGCTTAGCGGGGGGGCCTGTCGAGCAGTACTTC
J gene: TRBJ2-7
clone size: NA
D gene: TRBD2
V gene: TRBV10-2

CDR3 protein: CASSLDPRGSTGNTIYF
CDR3 DNA: TGTGCCAGCAGCCTCGACCCCCGGGGATCTACTGGAAACACCATATATTTT
J gene: TRBJ1-3
clone size: NA
D gene: NA
V gene: TRBV28

CDR3 protein: CASSPAPMAGGVGNTIYF
CDR3 DNA: TGTGCCAGCTCACCAGCCCCCATGGCAGGGGGCGTTGGAAACACCATATATTTT
J gene: TRBJ1-3
clone size: few
D gene: TRBD1
V gene: TRBV18

CDR3 protein: CASSPRNRGPTNEKLFF
CDR3 DNA: TGCGCCAGCAGCCCTAGAAACAGGGGCCCAACTAATGAAAAACTGTTTTTT
J gene: TRBJ1-4
clone size: NA
D gene: TRBD1
V gene: TRBV4-1

CDR3 protein: CASSIRGTDEAFF
CDR3 DNA: TGTGCCAGCAGTATTAGGGGGACAGACGAAGCTTTCTTT
J gene: TRBJ1-1
clone size: once
D gene: TRBD1
V gene: TRBV12-3/TRBV12-4

CDR3 protein: CASSFPRGTDTQYF
CDR3 DNA: TGCGCCAGCAGCTTTCCTCGGGGGACAGATACGCAGTATTTT
J gene: TRBJ2-3
clone size: NA
D gene: NA
V gene: TRBV5-1

CDR3 protein: CASSTTGHYNSPLHF
CDR3 DNA: TGTGCCAGCAGCACAACCGGACACTATAATTCACCCCTCCACTTT
J gene: TRBJ1-6
clone size: NA
D gene: NA
V gene: TRBV3-1/TRBV3-2

CDR3 protein: CASSGAGFTDTQYF
CDR3 DNA: TGCGCCAGCAGCGGTGCGGGGTTCACAGATACGCAGTATTTT
J gene: TRBJ2-3
clone size: NA
D gene: NA
V gene: TRBV5-1

CDR3 protein: CASRPRRDSYGYTF
CDR3 DNA: TGCGCCAGCAGACCCCGCCGGGACAGCTATGGCTACACCTTC
J gene: TRBJ1-2
clone size: NA
D gene: TRBD1
V gene: TRBV5-1

CDR3 protein: CASSQDWHPSPLHF
CDR3 DNA: TGTGCCAGCAGCCAAGATTGGCACCCTTCACCCCTCCACTTT
J gene: TRBJ1-6
clone size: NA
D gene: NA
V gene: TRBV3-1/TRBV3-2

CDR3 protein: CASSSDRRDYGYTF
CDR3 DNA: TGCGCCAGCAGCTCTGACAGGAGAGACTATGGCTACACCTTC
J gene: TRBJ1-2
clone size: NA
D gene: NA
V gene: TRBV5-1

CDR3 protein: CASSPPQGKNEKLFF
CDR3 DNA: TGTGCCAGCTCACCACCGCAGGGGAAGAATGAAAAACTGTTTTTT
J gene: TRBJ1-4
clone size: NA
D gene: NA
V gene: TRBV18

CDR3 protein: CASSPWTSGRDTQYF
CDR3 DNA: TGTGCCAGCAGCCCATGGACTAGCGGGAGAGATACGCAGTATTTT
J gene: TRBJ2-3
clone size: NA
D gene: TRBD2
V gene: TRBV3-1/TRBV3-2

CDR3 protein: CSVRRQGGNTEAFF
CDR3 DNA: TGCAGCGTTCGGAGACAGGGAGGGAACACTGAAGCTTTCTTT
J gene: TRBJ1-1
clone size: NA
D gene: TRBD1
V gene: TRBV29-1

CDR3 protein: CASSLGAQETQYF
CDR3 DNA: TGTGCCAGCAGCTTAGGGGCACAAGAGACCCAGTACTTC
J gene: TRBJ2-5
clone size: NA
D gene: NA
V gene: TRBV7-9

CDR3 protein: CASSTWTAYNEQFF
CDR3 DNA: TGTGCCAGTAGTACCTGGACAGCCTACAATGAGCAGTTCTTC
J gene: TRBJ2-1
clone size: once
D gene: NA
V gene: TRBV19